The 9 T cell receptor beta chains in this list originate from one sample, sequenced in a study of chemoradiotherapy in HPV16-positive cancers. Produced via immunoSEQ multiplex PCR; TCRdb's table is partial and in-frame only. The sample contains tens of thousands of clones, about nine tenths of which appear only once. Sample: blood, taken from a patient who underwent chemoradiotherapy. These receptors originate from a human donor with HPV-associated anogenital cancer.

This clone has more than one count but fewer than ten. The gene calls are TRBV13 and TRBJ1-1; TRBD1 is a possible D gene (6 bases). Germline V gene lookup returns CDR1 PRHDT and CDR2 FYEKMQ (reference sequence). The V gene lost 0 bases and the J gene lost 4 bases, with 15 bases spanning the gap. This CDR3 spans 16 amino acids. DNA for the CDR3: TGTGCCAGCAGCTTAGGCCTTCAGGGGTTGGGCACTGAAGCTTTCTTT. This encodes CASSLGLQGLGTEAFF.

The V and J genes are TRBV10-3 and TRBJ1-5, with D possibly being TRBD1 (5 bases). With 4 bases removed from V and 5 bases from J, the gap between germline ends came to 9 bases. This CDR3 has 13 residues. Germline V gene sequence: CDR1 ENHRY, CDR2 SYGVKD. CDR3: CAISGQLDQPQHF. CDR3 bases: TGTGCCATCAGTGGACAGTTGGATCAGCCCCAGCATTTT.

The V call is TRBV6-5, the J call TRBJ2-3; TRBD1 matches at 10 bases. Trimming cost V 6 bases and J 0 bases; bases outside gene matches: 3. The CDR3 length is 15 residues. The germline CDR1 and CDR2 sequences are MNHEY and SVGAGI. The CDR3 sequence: CASREGQGSTDTQYF. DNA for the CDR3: TGTGCCAGCAGGGAGGGACAGGGGAGCACAGATACGCAGTATTTT.

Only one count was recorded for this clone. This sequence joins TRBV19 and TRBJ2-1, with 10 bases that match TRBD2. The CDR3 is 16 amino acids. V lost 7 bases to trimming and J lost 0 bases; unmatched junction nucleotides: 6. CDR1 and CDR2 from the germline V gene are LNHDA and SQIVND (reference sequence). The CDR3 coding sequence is TGTGCCAGTAAAACTAGCGGGGCATACTCCTACAATGAGCAGTTCTTC. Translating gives CASKTSGAYSYNEQFF.

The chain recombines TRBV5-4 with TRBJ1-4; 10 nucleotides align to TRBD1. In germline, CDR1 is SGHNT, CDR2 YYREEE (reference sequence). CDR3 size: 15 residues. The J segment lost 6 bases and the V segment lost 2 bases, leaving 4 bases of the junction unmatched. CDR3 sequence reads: CASSFRTGGYEKLFF. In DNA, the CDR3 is TGTGCCAGCAGCTTTAGGACAGGGGGATATGAAAAACTGTTTTTT.

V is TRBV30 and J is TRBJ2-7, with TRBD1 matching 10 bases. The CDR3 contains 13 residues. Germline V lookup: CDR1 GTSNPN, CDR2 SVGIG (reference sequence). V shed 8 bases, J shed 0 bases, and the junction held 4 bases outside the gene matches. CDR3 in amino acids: CAGWTGGSYEQYF. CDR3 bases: TGTGCCGGATGGACAGGGGGCTCCTACGAGCAGTACTTC. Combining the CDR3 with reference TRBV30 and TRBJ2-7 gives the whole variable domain SQTIHQWPATLVQPVGSPLSLECTVEGTSNPNLYWYRQAAGRGLQLLFYSVGIGQISSEVPQNLSASRPQDRQFILSSKKLLLSDSGFYLCAGWTGGSYEQYFGPGTRLTVT.

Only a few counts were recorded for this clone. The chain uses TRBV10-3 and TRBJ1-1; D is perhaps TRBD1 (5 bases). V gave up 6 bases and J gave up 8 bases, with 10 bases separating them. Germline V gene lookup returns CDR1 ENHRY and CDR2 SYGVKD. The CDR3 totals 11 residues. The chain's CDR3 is CAISTGVEAFF. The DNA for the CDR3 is TGTGCCATCAGCACAGGCGTAGAAGCTTTCTTT.

The CDR3 here is CASSNPSRNSPLHF. Written as DNA, the CDR3 is TGTGCCAGCAGTAACCCGTCGCGAAATTCACCCCTCCACTTT. The chain carries TRBV6-5 and TRBJ1-6; D gene unclear. Germline V gene data show CDR1 as MNHEY and CDR2 as SVGAGI. This CDR3 is 14 amino acids long. V lost 5 bases and J 7 bases, leaving 12 bases between the germline ends.

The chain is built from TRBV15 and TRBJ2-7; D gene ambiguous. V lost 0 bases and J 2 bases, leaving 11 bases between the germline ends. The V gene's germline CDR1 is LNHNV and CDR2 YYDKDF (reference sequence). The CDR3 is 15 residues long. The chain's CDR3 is CATSRDIQATYEQYF. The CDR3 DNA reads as TGTGCCACCAGCAGAGATATTCAGGCTACCTACGAGCAGTACTTC.